This T cell receptor (beta chain) is drawn from a study of shared clonotypes between healthy human individuals (dated by TCRdb to about 2020). Regarding the complete study: The cohort comprised two women and a few men aged 18 to 49 years. The study deeply sequenced blood TCR repertoires of several healthy adults to estimate repertoire size and the extent of clonotype sharing between individuals. To increase sequencing depth and limit assay-specific biases, TCR repertoire library preparation and sequencing were carried out by different laboratories using diverse techniques. Each donor's leukapheresis produced roughly between about 0.9 and 9.5 billion PBMCs.

Healthy HIV-negative adults with no recently reported acute infections or vaccinations were included as donors. Every donor was a Caucasian adult living in Nashville, Tennessee, USA. In the unsorted samples, 90 million to 100 million PBMCs were counted, and genomic DNA was extracted using the QIAamp DNA Blood Mini kit. Blood was collected by leukapheresis, and PBMCs were isolated by Ficoll-Histopaque density gradient centrifugation and then cryopreserved in liquid nitrogen vapor phase. In the case of this clone: Which antigen it targets is not known. Base qualities are not at hand, and no much larger clone is one base apart. Additional DNA sequences in this sample encode the identical CDR3.

Unmatched junction bases come to 4, with V trimmed by 5 bases and J by 3 bases. The CDR3, from cysteine to phenylalanine, totals 13 residues. Only CDR3 DNA remains: 39 bases, in frame from the first base. Based on the germline V gene (reference sequence), the CDR1 and CDR2 sequences are MNHEY and SMNVEV. Using the deep immunoSEQ assay, TCR CDR3 regions were amplified from genomic DNA by multiplex PCR. Extracted genomic DNA from each cell subset was distributed evenly across all wells of several immunoSEQ 96-well plates, and each plate was treated as a replicate. For unsorted PBMC, approximately 0.3 ug genomic DNA, equal to roughly 33,000 T cell genomes, was loaded into each replicate PCR. Ten immunoSEQ deep assay plates were used to sequence unsorted PBMC genomic DNA. Purified libraries were measured with a Qubit 3.0 fluorometer, size-checked on a Bioanalyzer 2100, and measured again with the KAPA Library Quantification kit. A separate single-read 150-cycle Illumina NextSeq 550 flow cell was used to sequence each immunoSEQ 96-well plate. The authors' analysis ran thus. The immunoSEQ output contained only junctional sequences without quality scores, so filtering could not match that applied to full-length reads. To assign V/J genes and CDR3, sequences were annotated using PyIR, a Python wrapper for IgBLAST v1.9, with IMGT germline references. Reads were filtered out if the reads had weak V/J assignments (E-value above 1e-6), no CDR3, stop codons, out-of-frame junctions, or ambiguous translated residues. V3J clonotypes were defined as sequences sharing an identical inferred V gene, J gene, and CDR3 amino acid sequence. Percentage overlap between repertoires was computed as shared unique clonotypes divided by the size of the smaller repertoire. Richness of each repertoire was evaluated using RTK rarefaction, the Chao1 estimator, and Recon v2.1 estimates of unobserved clonotypes. TCRdb mirrors the immuneACCESS table, restricted to in-frame sequences. Some clones are absent from its copies; in checked studies, under half trace to an unresolved V gene, and the reason for the others is unknown. D and trimming come from the DNA, and the V and J calls and clone size come from that table. Across this sample there are 400,000 to 550,000 clones, with 79% seen only once. The ten biggest clones cover approximately 12% of the sample.

Overall results and qualifications from the work: Because the study included a small number of donors, the genetic and exposure-history diversity represented was limited. Pairwise subsampling led to the expectation that sequencing depth would affect the degree of clonotype sharing among donors. Sampling was restricted to blood, and TCR repertoires in tissue are likely to differ from TCR repertoires in blood.

The TCR originated in a woman in her thirties or forties in good health. Some clones in this sample may be carry-over from other donors' samples. Sequenced material: PBMCs. The rearranged chain carries TRBV27 and TRBJ2-7; the junction holds 7 bases that match TRBD1. For the CDR3, the sequence is CASSPYRGYEQYF. The DNA reads as follows: TGTGCCAGCAGTCCATACAGGGGCTACGAGCAGTACTTC.